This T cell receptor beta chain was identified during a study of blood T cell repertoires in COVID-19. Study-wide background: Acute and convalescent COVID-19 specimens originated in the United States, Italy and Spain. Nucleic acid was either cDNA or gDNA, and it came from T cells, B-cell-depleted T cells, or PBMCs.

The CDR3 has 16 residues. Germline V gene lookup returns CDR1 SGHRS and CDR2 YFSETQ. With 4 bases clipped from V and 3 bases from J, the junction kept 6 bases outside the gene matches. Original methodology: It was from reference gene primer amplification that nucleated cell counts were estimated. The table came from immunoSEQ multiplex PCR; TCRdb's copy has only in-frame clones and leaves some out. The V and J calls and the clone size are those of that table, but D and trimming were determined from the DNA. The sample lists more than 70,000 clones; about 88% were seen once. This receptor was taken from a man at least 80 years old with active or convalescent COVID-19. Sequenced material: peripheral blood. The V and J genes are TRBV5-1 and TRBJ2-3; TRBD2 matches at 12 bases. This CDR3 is CASSMGGLAGTDTQYF. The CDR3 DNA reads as TGCGCCAGCAGCATGGGGGGACTAGCGGGTACAGATACGCAGTATTTT.